These 27 T cell receptor beta chains originate from one sample sequenced in a study of control samples from healthy donors and cancer patients. Produced via immunoSEQ multiplex PCR; TCRdb's table is partial and in-frame only. The table has some 37,000 clones, 80% to 95% seen once. The sequenced material came from blood. These receptors all come from a woman between 45 and 65 years old in good health.

The chain joins TRBV3-1 (or the pseudogene TRBV3-2) to TRBJ2-3; a weak D match, TRBD2 (6 bases). Germline-derived CDR1 and CDR2 are LGHDT and YNNKEL (reference sequence). V was clipped by 4 bases and J by 1 base, with 15 bases between them. The CDR3 loop spans 16 amino acids. The CDR3 nucleotides are TGTGCCAGCAGCCTATCACTAGGCGGGGGCACAGATACGCAGTATTTT. Translation gives CASSLSLGGGTDTQYF.

The genes are TRBV7-9 and TRBJ1-5; 7 bases match TRBD1. The V and J ends lost 3 bases and 10 bases, in that order; junction bases with no gene match: 9. The CDR3 loop spans 14 amino acids. Germline CDR1 reads SEHNR; CDR2 reads FQNEAQ (reference sequence). CDR3 in amino acids: CASSFLTGDSPQHF. The CDR3 DNA sequence: TGTGCCAGCAGCTTTCTTACAGGGGACAGTCCCCAGCATTTT.

V usage is TRBV6-5 and J usage is TRBJ2-2, with TRBD1 identical over 8 bases. The CDR3 sequence is 16 residues long. Per the germline V gene, CDR1 is MNHEY and CDR2 is SVGAGI. The V segment lost 2 bases and the J segment 2 bases; nucleotides outside the gene matches: 4. This CDR3 reads CASSYGQGLNTGELFF. The CDR3 bases are TGTGCCAGCAGTTACGGACAGGGCTTAAACACCGGGGAGCTGTTTTTT.

The V and J genes are TRBV7-3 and TRBJ2-5, with D perhaps given as TRBD1 or TRBD2 (5 bases each). The germline V and J ends were trimmed by 5 bases and 2 bases, with 24 bases remaining between them. CDR3 length equals 18 residues. CDR1 is SGHTA and CDR2 is FQGTGA in the germline V gene. This CDR3 is CASSDVGHPAGLQETQYF. In DNA, the CDR3 is TGTGCCAGCAGCGACGTCGGACATCCTGCGGGCCTTCAAGAGACCCAGTACTTC.

This chain links TRBV5-1 with TRBJ2-4; D possibly matches TRBD1 or TRBD2 (5 bases each). Germline CDR1 reads SGHRS; CDR2 reads YFSETQ. CDR3 length: 15 residues. Trimming left V 2 bases short and J 3 bases short, with 12 bases between. Here the CDR3 reads CASSFWGSGKNIQYF. The DNA of the CDR3 is TGCGCCAGCAGCTTTTGGGGGAGCGGCAAAAACATTCAGTACTTC.

The chain has TRBV28 and TRBJ2-7; D tentatively fits TRBD1 or TRBD2 (7 bases each). Germline CDR1 and CDR2: MDHEN and SYDVKM. This CDR3 comprises 14 residues. Deletions cut 3 bases from V and 2 bases from J, with 11 bases between. CDR3 bases: TGTGCCAGCAGTTTCAGGGGGGGGACCTACGAGCAGTACTTC. It codes for CASSFRGGTYEQYF.

This chain connects TRBV6-6 to TRBJ1-3, with D maybe TRBD1 (5 bases). CDR3 size: 15 residues. The germline gives CDR1 MNHNY, CDR2 SVGAGI (reference sequence). Between the trimmed V and J ends, which lost 5 bases and 0 bases, there was a span of 11 bases. CDR3 in DNA: TGTGCCAGCAGTCCCAGGGAGAGCTCTGGAAACACCATATATTTT. Translation: CASSPRESSGNTIYF.

V usage is TRBV28 and J usage is TRBJ1-1, with TRBD1 identical over 10 bases. The CDR3 is 16 residues long. The ends lost 3 bases at V and 1 base at J; junction bases unmatched: 5. Germline CDR1 and CDR2: MDHEN and SYDVKM. The CDR3 loop reads CASSFGGTGANTEAFF. Here the CDR3 DNA reads TGTGCCAGCAGTTTCGGAGGGACAGGGGCGAACACTGAAGCTTTCTTT.

The chain is built from TRBV4-1 and TRBJ1-5; TRBD1 is a possible D gene (5 bases). CDR1 and CDR2 (germline): MGHRA, YSYEKL. This CDR3 comprises 15 residues. The ends were cut back, 2 bases at V and 3 bases at J, with 11 bases in the middle. The CDR3 coding sequence is TGCGCCAGCAGCCAACAGGACACCTTCAATCAGCCCCAGCATTTT. Protein sequence: CASSQQDTFNQPQHF.

The chain joins TRBV28 to TRBJ2-7, with 7 nucleotides matching TRBD1. Germline V gene data show CDR1 as MDHEN and CDR2 as SYDVKM. The V and J ends lost 6 bases and 0 bases, in that order; junction bases with no gene match: 8. This CDR3 comprises 15 residues. The CDR3: CASRKQGPLSYEQYF. Here the CDR3 DNA reads TGTGCCAGCAGGAAACAGGGGCCCCTCTCCTACGAGCAGTACTTC.

The V call is TRBV6-1, the J call TRBJ1-2; D gene uncertain. The CDR3 spans 16 residues. Germline CDR1 MNHNS, CDR2 SASEGT. Trimming pared 3 bases from V and 1 base from J, leaving 15 bases between. The CDR3 DNA reads TGTGCCAGCAGTGATGACCAAGAAAGTAATAACTATGGCTACACCTTC. Protein: CASSDDQESNNYGYTF.

The rearrangement links TRBV4-2 to TRBJ1-1; 8 bases fit TRBD1. The CDR3 runs 14 residues. V gave up 4 bases and J gave up 1 base; unmatched junction bases: 2. From germline, CDR1 is LGHNA and CDR2 YNFKEQ. CDR3 DNA sequence: TGTGCCAGCAGCCTCGGACAGGGGAACACTGAAGCTTTCTTT. It specifies CASSLGQGNTEAFF.

The chain carries TRBV28 and TRBJ1-2, with TRBD1 matching over 10 bases. V dropped 5 bases and J dropped 4; count of bases not matched to a gene: 7. CDR1 and CDR2 (germline): MDHEN, SYDVKM. The CDR3 spans 15 residues. CDR3 loop: CASSPTGGNGYGYTF. The CDR3 coding sequence is TGTGCCAGCAGTCCGACAGGGGGCAATGGCTATGGCTACACCTTC.

This clone has only one observation. The gene calls are TRBV27 and TRBJ2-2; D might be TRBD1 or TRBD2, each matching 5 bases. This CDR3 comprises 14 residues. CDR1 is MNHEY and CDR2 is SMNVEV in the germline V gene (reference sequence). Trimming shortened V by 5 bases and J by 0 bases, and 7 bases separated the two germline ends. CDR3 sequence: CASSGTTNTGELFF. The CDR3 coding sequence is TGTGCCAGCAGTGGGACCACGAACACCGGGGAGCTGTTTTTT.

The chain couples TRBV7-2 to TRBJ2-3; D is possibly TRBD2 (5 bases). The ends were cut back, 5 bases at V and 6 bases at J, with 12 bases in the middle. The CDR3 has 13 residues. Germline loops: CDR1 SGHTA, CDR2 FQGNSA. Here the CDR3 reads CASSPSREDTQYF. CDR3 bases: TGTGCCAGCAGCCCTTCAAGGGAGGATACGCAGTATTTT.

The chain links TRBV9 to TRBJ1-4; D not resolved. The CDR3 length is 15 residues. The V end was cut by 0 bases, the J end by 0 bases, with 6 bases between. The germline V gene encodes CDR1 SGDLS and CDR2 YYNGEE. The CDR3 here is CASSVDTTTNEKLFF. For the CDR3, the DNA is TGTGCCAGCAGCGTAGATACAACAACTAATGAAAAACTGTTTTTT.

The V call is TRBV7-6, the J call TRBJ2-5, with 11 positions matching TRBD2. Trimming removed 5 bases from V and 1 base from J; junction bases left unmatched: 3. The CDR3 covers 15 residues. Germline CDR1 SGHVS, CDR2 FNYEAQ. CDR3 bases: TGTGCCAGCAGCCGTGGACTAGCGGGCCAAGAGACCCAGTACTTC. This gives the protein CASSRGLAGQETQYF.

In DNA, the CDR3 is TGTGCCAGCAGCCAACGCCGCAACACTGAAGCTTTCTTT. Protein: CASSQRRNTEAFF. This sequence joins TRBV3-1 (or the pseudogene TRBV3-2) and TRBJ1-1; no definite D call. The CDR3 runs 13 residues. V lost 2 bases to trimming and J lost 2 bases, with 6 bases between them. In germline, CDR1 is LGHDT, CDR2 YNNKEL (reference sequence).

This chain connects TRBV2 to TRBJ1-1; D gene unclear. The CDR3 sequence is 13 residues long. Germline CDR1 is SNHLY and CDR2 is FYNNEI. V lost 5 bases, J lost 4 bases, and 11 bases lay in between. DNA of the CDR3: TGTGCCAGCAGTTTGGAGGAGGGCACTGAAGCTTTCTTT. This codes for CASSLEEGTEAFF.

The V gene is TRBV10-3, the J gene TRBJ2-7; 11 bases map to TRBD1. The CDR3 is 13 residues long. J was trimmed by 4 bases and V by 6 bases; bases with no gene match: 2. Germline CDR1 ENHRY, CDR2 SYGVKD. The CDR3 coding sequence is TGTGCCATCAGCGGGACAGGGGGTTACGAGCAGTACTTC. It yields the protein CAISGTGGYEQYF.

CDR3 sequence reads: CASSLPVSRSNLLTGELFF. Here the CDR3 DNA reads TGTGCCAGCAGCTTACCGGTTAGCCGGTCCAATCTTCTTACCGGGGAGCTGTTTTTT. This chain connects TRBV7-9 to TRBJ2-2; unclear D gene. In germline, CDR1 is SEHNR, CDR2 FQNEAQ (reference sequence). The CDR3 length is 19 residues. V lost 2 bases to trimming and J lost 5 bases, with 24 bases between them.

The J gene is TRBJ1-1, the V gene TRBV3-1 (or the pseudogene TRBV3-2); D is ambiguous. The CDR3 is 13 amino acids. The germline V gene has CDR1 LGHDT and CDR2 YNNKEL (reference sequence). Trimming removed 4 bases at V and 0 bases at J, with 6 bases between. This CDR3 reads CASSRILNTEAFF. CDR3 sequence (DNA): TGTGCCAGCAGCCGCATCTTGAACACTGAAGCTTTCTTT.

The rearrangement links TRBV5-5 to TRBJ1-6, with no clear D. Trimming took 0 bases from V and 0 from J, leaving 10 bases between them. The CDR3 has 17 amino acids. Germline CDR1 and CDR2: SGHKS and YYEKEE (reference sequence). DNA of the CDR3: TGTGCCAGCAGCTTGGAATTGTGGAGCTCCTATAATTCACCCCTCCACTTT. Translating it yields CASSLELWSSYNSPLHF.

The J gene is TRBJ2-2, the V gene TRBV7-3; D call uncertain. Germline V CDR1 and CDR2: SGHTA, FQGTGA. Trimming took 3 bases from V and 3 from J, leaving 2 bases between them. The CDR3 contains 12 residues. The CDR3 reads CASSFDTGELFF. The DNA for the CDR3 is TGTGCCAGCAGCTTTGACACCGGGGAGCTGTTTTTT.

The genes are TRBV11-2 and TRBJ2-1, with unresolved D. The CDR3 is 13 residues long. Germline CDR1 and CDR2: SGHAT and FQNNGV. Trimming removed 4 bases at V and 8 bases at J, with 12 bases between. CDR3 in amino acids: CASSYGPKDEQFF. The CDR3 DNA follows: TGTGCCAGCAGCTACGGACCAAAAGATGAGCAGTTCTTC.

The chain uses TRBV19 and TRBJ1-4; D is unclear. From germline, CDR1 is LNHDA and CDR2 SQIVND (reference sequence). With 6 bases removed from V and 4 bases from J, the gap between germline ends came to 3 bases. The CDR3 covers 11 residues. The CDR3 coding sequence is TGTGCCAGTAGCCTTAATGAAAAACTGTTTTTT. Amino acids: CASSLNEKLFF.

As to this clone: Germline and junction disagree at one end, which may indicate a read error. The chain couples TRBV5-1 to TRBJ1-6; weak D call: TRBD1 (5 bases). The germline V gene has CDR1 SGHRS and CDR2 YFSETQ. This CDR3 contains 14 residues. The CDR3 bases are TGCGCCAGCAGCTTGGACGGCGGGGGAAGTACCCGTTACTTT. It specifies CASSLDGGGSTRYF.